Below, 27 T cell receptor beta chains from the same sample are listed, as sequenced in a study of PD-L1 blockade in urothelial cancer. The time point here: pretreatment peripheral blood. Method: immunoSEQ multiplex PCR; TCRdb's copy keeps in-frame clones and lacks some. The sample yields roughly 49,000 clones, just over 85% seen once. The sample was PBMCs, taken around atezolizumab (anti-PD-L1) treatment. These receptors were collected from a man in his sixties with urothelial cancer.

The chain joins TRBV5-1 to TRBJ2-2, with 7 bases aligning to TRBD1. CDR3 size: 13 residues. Germline V gene sequence: CDR1 SGHRS, CDR2 YFSETQ. V shed 4 bases, J shed 8 bases, and the junction held 5 bases outside the gene matches. The CDR3 region is CASSLGQTGELFF. CDR3 DNA: TGCGCCAGCAGCCTGGGACAGACAGGGGAGCTGTTTTTT.

This chain joins TRBV29-1 and TRBJ2-7, with unresolved D. V lost 1 base and J 1 base, leaving 5 bases between the germline ends. The CDR3 sequence is 12 residues long. Germline lookup yields CDR1 SQVTM and CDR2 ANQGSEA. CDR3 protein: CSVEGSSYEQYF. The CDR3 coding sequence is TGCAGCGTTGAAGGCAGTTCCTACGAGCAGTACTTC.

The chain couples TRBV6-1 to TRBJ1-3; D gene uncertain. The V gene's germline CDR1 is MNHNS and CDR2 SASEGT. There are 15 residues in the CDR3. V was pared by 1 base and J by 0 bases, with 7 bases between. DNA for the CDR3: TGTGCCAGCAGTGAAGGGAGAAGCTCTGGAAACACCATATATTTT. Translation: CASSEGRSSGNTIYF.

The chain links TRBV6-5 to TRBJ1-4; a weak D match, TRBD1 (6 bases). From germline, CDR1 is MNHEY and CDR2 SVGAGI. The V end lost 5 bases, the J end lost 4 bases, and 14 bases lay between the germline ends. This CDR3 has 15 residues. CDR3 loop: CASSRLIGGNEKLFF. For the CDR3, the DNA is TGTGCCAGCAGTCGCCTAATAGGGGGTAATGAAAAACTGTTTTTT.

The V call is TRBV19, the J call TRBJ2-7; 8 positions match TRBD1. This CDR3 is 11 amino acids long. V lost 10 bases, J lost 6 bases, and 5 bases stayed unmatched. Germline CDR1 is LNHDA and CDR2 is SQIVND (reference sequence). The CDR3 DNA is TGTGCCACAAGGACAGGGTTCGAGCAGTACTTC. Protein sequence: CATRTGFEQYF.

J is TRBJ2-7 and V is TRBV21-1; TRBD1, as called in the table, went unchecked against the DNA. TRBV21-1 is a pseudogene locus. The CDR3 loop spans 18 amino acids. In DNA form, the CDR3 reads TGTGCCAGCAGCAAAGCGGGCGTTACGGACAGAAAAAACTACGAGCAGTACTTC. Translating it yields CASSKAGVTDRKNYEQYF.

The genes are TRBV11-3 and TRBJ2-7; a possible D gene is TRBD1 (6 bases). V was shortened by 3 bases and J by 0 bases, with 9 bases between the two germline ends. The germline gives CDR1 SGHNT, CDR2 YENEEA. The CDR3 extends over 14 amino acids. CDR3 DNA sequence: TGTGCCAGCAGCTTGGGGACAAGCTCCTACGAGCAGTACTTC. Translating it yields CASSLGTSSYEQYF.

The chain combines TRBV19 with TRBJ2-3, with 11 positions matching TRBD2. The CDR3 has 15 residues. Germline trimming cut 4 bases from V and 8 bases from J; bases unmatched to any gene: 8. Germline CDR1 and CDR2: LNHDA and SQIVND (reference sequence). The CDR3 is CASSSGTSGSVTQYF. CDR3 bases: TGTGCCAGTAGTAGCGGGACTAGCGGTTCGGTTACGCAGTATTTT.

The V and J genes are TRBV30 and TRBJ2-3; D is ambiguous. Per germline, CDR1 GTSNPN and CDR2 SVGIG (reference sequence). The CDR3 covers 13 residues. V was shortened by 1 base and J by 6 bases, with 11 bases between the two germline ends. The CDR3 DNA follows: TGTGCCTGGAGTGACGGGTCGAGGGATACGCAGTATTTT. It is translated as CAWSDGSRDTQYF.

The CDR3 coding sequence is TGTGCCAGCTCGGGGAACCGGGGATACGAGCAGTACTTC. Translating it yields CASSGNRGYEQYF. The V call is TRBV2, the J call TRBJ2-7, with D maybe TRBD2 (5 bases). Germline CDR1 SNHLY, CDR2 FYNNEI. Trimming pared 8 bases from V and 4 bases from J, leaving 15 bases between. This CDR3 has 13 amino acids.

The chain links TRBV6-1 to TRBJ2-7; 9 bases fit TRBD1. This CDR3 has 14 amino acids. J lost 6 bases, V lost 4 bases, and 7 bases had no gene match. Germline V gene data show CDR1 as MNHNS and CDR2 as SASEGT. The DNA for the CDR3 is TGTGCCAGCAGTGGCCGGGACAGGGTACGCGAGCAGTACTTC. It codes for CASSGRDRVREQYF.

The chain joins TRBV5-4 to TRBJ1-1; D uncertain. Trimming cost V 4 bases and J 4 bases, with 8 bases left between them. CDR3 length: 12 residues. Germline CDR1 reads SGHNT; CDR2 reads YYREEE (reference sequence). DNA for the CDR3: TGTGCCAGCAGCGTGGCTAGCACTGAAGCTTTCTTT. As protein: CASSVASTEAFF.

The chain links TRBV7-8 to TRBJ2-1, with a tentative D call TRBD2 (6 bases). CDR1 is SGHVS and CDR2 is FQNEAQ in the germline V gene. V was cut by 1 base and J by 0 bases, with 13 bases left in between. CDR3 length: 17 residues. CDR3 DNA sequence: TGTGCCAGCAGCTTAGAATTTGCGGGAAGCTCCTACAATGAGCAGTTCTTC. Its translation: CASSLEFAGSSYNEQFF.

The J gene is TRBJ2-5, the V gene TRBV4-2, with a possible D match to TRBD1 (6 bases). The CDR3 has 13 amino acids. Looked up from germline, CDR1 is LGHNA and CDR2 is YNFKEQ. V was cut by 3 bases and J by 5 bases, with 10 bases left in between. CDR3 DNA sequence: TGTGCCAGCAGCCAGGGGGCTTGGGAGACCCAGTACTTC. Translation gives CASSQGAWETQYF.

The V and J genes are TRBV4-2 and TRBJ2-5, with 15 bases aligning to TRBD2. The CDR3 loop spans 20 amino acids. Losses at the gene ends were 0 bases for V and 3 bases for J; bases not matched to a gene: 11. CDR1 and CDR2 from the germline V gene are LGHNA and YNFKEQ. Written as DNA, the CDR3 is TGTGCCAGCAGCCAAGATCGCGGACTAGCGGGGGGGCAGACCAAAGAGACCCAGTACTTC. It is translated as CASSQDRGLAGGQTKETQYF.

CDR3 DNA sequence: TGTGCCAGCAGCGTAGGTCTAGCGGGATCCTCCTCCTACGAGCAGTACTTC. Amino acids: CASSVGLAGSSSYEQYF. J is TRBJ2-7 and V is TRBV9, with 9 bases aligning to TRBD2. CDR1 is SGDLS, CDR2 YYNGEE, per germline. The CDR3 totals 17 residues. Unmatched junction bases numbered 7, after V lost 0 bases and J lost 0 bases.

This clone was picked up a small number of times. V usage is TRBV7-8 and J usage is TRBJ2-7; TRBD1 might be the D (6 bases). The V end was cut by 4 bases, the J end by 0 bases, with 10 bases between. From germline, CDR1 is SGHVS and CDR2 FQNEAQ. The CDR3 has 14 amino acids. The CDR3 nucleotides are TGTGCCAGCAGCTGGCTAGGGGGCTCCTACGAGCAGTACTTC. Translating it yields CASSWLGGSYEQYF.

The chain joins TRBV5-4 to TRBJ2-7; possibly TRBD2 for D (7 bases). The CDR3 totals 16 residues. V was clipped by 0 bases and J by 0 bases, with 13 bases between them. Germline CDR1 reads SGHNT; CDR2 reads YYREEE (reference sequence). Here the CDR3 DNA reads TGTGCCAGCAGCTTGGCCGCGGGGGCCTTCTCCTACGAGCAGTACTTC. It yields the protein CASSLAAGAFSYEQYF.

The CDR3 nucleotides read TGTGCCAGCAGCCCCCGTCGAGGACTAGCGGGGGGCCAAGAGACCCAGTACTTC. It specifies CASSPRRGLAGGQETQYF. The chain combines TRBV11-3 with TRBJ2-5, with TRBD2 identical over 14 bases. The CDR3 is 18 residues long. The germline V gene has CDR1 SGHNT and CDR2 YENEEA. With V trimmed by 5 bases and J by 1 base, 9 bases remained unmatched. Filled out from reference TRBV11-3 and TRBJ2-5, the complete variable domain reads EAGVVQSPRYKIIEKKQPVAFWCNPISGHNTLYWYLQNLGQGPELLIRYENEEAVDDSQLPKDRFSAERLKGVDSTLKIQPAELGDSAVYLCASSPRRGLAGGQETQYFGPGTRLLVL.

The chain links TRBV2 to TRBJ2-3; 8 nucleotides line up with TRBD2. Germline CDR1 and CDR2: SNHLY and FYNNEI. After removal of 6 bases from V and 0 bases from J, the junction contained 11 bases not matched to a gene. This CDR3 has 17 residues. The CDR3 loop is CASSRRPSGLSTDTQYF. CDR3 coding DNA: TGTGCCAGCAGCCGACGCCCTAGCGGGCTAAGCACAGATACGCAGTATTTT.

The sample holds one count of this clone. Compared with germline, one end of the junction differs, possibly owing to a read error. The CDR3 DNA sequence: TGTGCCAGCAGGGAAGCGGGAGGGCCTTCGGATACGCAGTATTTT. It specifies CASREAGGPSDTQYF. This chain uses TRBV6-1 with TRBJ2-3; 10 bases fit TRBD2. Germline loops: CDR1 MNHNS, CDR2 SASEGT. This CDR3 is 15 amino acids long.

This chain links TRBV7-9 with TRBJ2-7; 8 nucleotides agree with TRBD1. The germline gives CDR1 SEHNR, CDR2 FQNEAQ (reference sequence). J was trimmed by 6 bases and V by 5 bases; bases with no gene match: 9. This CDR3 region has 14 residues. The CDR3 sequence is CASSPPGQVLEQYF. CDR3 DNA sequence: TGTGCCAGCAGCCCCCCGGGACAGGTCCTCGAGCAGTACTTC.

This chain joins TRBV5-5 and TRBJ2-7, with 7 positions matching TRBD1. This CDR3 has 15 amino acids. V shed 4 bases and J 5 bases; nucleotides not matched to a gene: 12. Germline V gene lookup returns CDR1 SGHKS and CDR2 YYEKEE (reference sequence). The CDR3 region has the DNA TGTGCCAGCAGCGCAAACCGACAGGGAACCCACGAGCAGTACTTC. This translates into CASSANRQGTHEQYF.

V is TRBV2 and J is TRBJ2-7; 11 positions match TRBD1. J lost 6 bases, V lost 6 bases, and 1 base had no gene match. The CDR3 spans 12 residues. Germline-derived CDR1 and CDR2 are SNHLY and FYNNEI. The CDR3 sequence: CASSGTGGEQYF. The DNA of the CDR3 is TGTGCCAGCAGCGGGACAGGGGGCGAGCAGTACTTC.

This clone appeared a single time. The chain is built from TRBV6-1 and TRBJ1-2; possible D gene TRBD1, 6 bases. CDR1 and CDR2 from the germline V gene are MNHNS and SASEGT. V gave up 10 bases and J gave up 5 bases, with 17 bases separating them. This CDR3 is 13 amino acids long. The CDR3 nucleotides read TGTGCCAACGCGGCCGGACAGACGTATGGCTACACCTTC. It translates to CANAAGQTYGYTF.

This clone has a handful of counts. This chain connects TRBV9 to TRBJ1-1, with 7 bases matching TRBD1. The trim removed 3 bases at V and 8 bases at J, leaving 10 bases unmatched. The CDR3 is 14 residues long. Germline V gives CDR1 SGDLS, CDR2 YYNGEE. The CDR3 nucleotides read TGTGCCAGCAGCGCCTCAGTACAGGGGAAAGAAGCTTTCTTT. As protein: CASSASVQGKEAFF.

V usage is TRBV7-2 and J usage is TRBJ2-7, with 9 bases aligning to TRBD1. J gave up 2 bases and V 5 bases, and 7 bases lay outside the gene matches. Germline V CDR1 and CDR2: SGHTA, FQGNSA. CDR3 length: 15 residues. The CDR3 protein is CASSRDRVNTYEQYF. The CDR3 nucleotides are TGTGCCAGCAGCCGGGACAGGGTGAATACCTACGAGCAGTACTTC.